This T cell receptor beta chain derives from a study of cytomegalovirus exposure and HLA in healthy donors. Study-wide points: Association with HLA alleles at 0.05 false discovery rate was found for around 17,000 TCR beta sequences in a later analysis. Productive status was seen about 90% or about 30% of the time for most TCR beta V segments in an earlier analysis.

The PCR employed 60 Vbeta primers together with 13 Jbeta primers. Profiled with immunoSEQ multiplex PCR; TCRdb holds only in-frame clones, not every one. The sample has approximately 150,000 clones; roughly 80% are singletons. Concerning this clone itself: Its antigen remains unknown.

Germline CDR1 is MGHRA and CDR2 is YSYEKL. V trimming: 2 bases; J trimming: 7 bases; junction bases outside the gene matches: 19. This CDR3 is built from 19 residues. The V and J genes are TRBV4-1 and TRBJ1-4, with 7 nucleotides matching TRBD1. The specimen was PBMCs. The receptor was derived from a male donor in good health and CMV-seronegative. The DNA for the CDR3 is TGCGCCAGCAGCCAAATTCGGGTACAGGGGAGCCCCCGGCGTGAAAAACTGTTTTTT. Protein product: CASSQIRVQGSPRREKLFF.